This T cell receptor (beta chain) was sequenced for a study of blood T cell repertoires in COVID-19. Study-level information: Samples came from the United States, Italy and Spain, spanning acute and convalescent COVID-19. T cells, B-cell-depleted T cells, or PBMCs supplied cDNA or gDNA.

Trimming pared 7 bases from V and 5 bases from J, leaving 9 bases between. Germline V lookup: CDR1 MNHNY, CDR2 SVGAGI (reference sequence). The CDR3 contains 11 residues. Clones were read by immunoSEQ multiplex PCR, and TCRdb kept only the in-frame ones, dropping some. This sample carries about 330,000 clones, 87% of them seen once, and the ten largest clones take approximately 9.4%. Enrollment of patients from Seattle took place during active infection, with longitudinal follow-up. The chain carries TRBV6-6 and TRBJ2-7; no firm D call. Input material: peripheral blood. The sequence was obtained from a man aged 25-45 years with COVID-19, enrolled during active disease. Written as DNA, the CDR3 is TGTGCCAGCACCTTTTTAGACGAGCAGTACTTC. This sequence encodes CASTFLDEQYF.